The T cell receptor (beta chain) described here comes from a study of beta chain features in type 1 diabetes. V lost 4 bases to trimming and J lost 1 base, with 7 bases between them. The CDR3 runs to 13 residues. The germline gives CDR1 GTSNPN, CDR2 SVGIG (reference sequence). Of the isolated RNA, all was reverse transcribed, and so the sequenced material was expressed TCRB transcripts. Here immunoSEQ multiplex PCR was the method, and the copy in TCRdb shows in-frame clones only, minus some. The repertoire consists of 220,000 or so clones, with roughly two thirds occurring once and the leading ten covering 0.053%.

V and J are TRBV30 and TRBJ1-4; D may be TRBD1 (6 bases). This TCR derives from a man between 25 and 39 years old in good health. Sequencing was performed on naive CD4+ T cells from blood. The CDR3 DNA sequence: TGTGCCTGGAAACAGGGAACTAATGAAAAACTGTTTTTT. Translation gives CAWKQGTNEKLFF.